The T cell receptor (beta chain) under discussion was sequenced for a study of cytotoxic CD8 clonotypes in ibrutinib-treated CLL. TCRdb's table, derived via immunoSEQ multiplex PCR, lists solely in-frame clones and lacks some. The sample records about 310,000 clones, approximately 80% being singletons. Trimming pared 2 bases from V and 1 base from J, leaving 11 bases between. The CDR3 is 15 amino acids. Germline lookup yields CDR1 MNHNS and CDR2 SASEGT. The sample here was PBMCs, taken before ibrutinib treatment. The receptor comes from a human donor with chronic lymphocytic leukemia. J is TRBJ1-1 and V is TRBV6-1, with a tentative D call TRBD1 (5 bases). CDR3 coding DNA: TGTGCCAGCAGTGAAACTCCAGGGAGGAACACTGAAGCTTTCTTT. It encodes CASSETPGRNTEAFF.